This TCR beta chain was obtained from a study of human T cells and chemical hapten exposure. This clonotype was seen more than once but under ten times. TCRdb redid the calling of the RACE reads with MiXCR, one entry per CDR3 protein. The sample gives 380,000 or so distinct CDR3 sequences, more than 4.5% of which show up once; 2% to 2.5% is in the top ten. Time point: patch test 1, 2 weeks after DPC sensitization. Treatment in this sample: therapeutic diphenylcyclopropenone sensitization with weekly scalp DPC. With 0 bases removed from V and 8 bases from J, the gap between germline ends came to 8 bases. The CDR3 extends over 14 amino acids. The germline V gene encodes CDR1 MNHEY and CDR2 SMNVEV (reference sequence).

The sequence derives from a woman in her 50s with alopecia areata. Some clones in this sample may be carry-over from other donors' samples. The gene calls are TRBV27 and TRBJ1-6, with unresolved D. Specimen: whole blood, collected in connection with sensitization to the hapten diphenylcyclopropenone (DPC). CDR3 in amino acids: CASSLSPLDSPLHF. The DNA for the CDR3 is TGTGCCAGCAGTTTATCGCCCCTAGATTCACCCCTCCACTTT.